This T cell receptor beta chain was documented in a study of T cell clusters in autoimmune cytopenias. TRB amplification used approximately 250 ng of peripheral blood genomic DNA. Per germline, CDR1 LNHNV and CDR2 YYDKDF (reference sequence). This CDR3 has 12 residues. Multiplex touch-down PCR amplified TRB using TRB-A and TRB-B pools in one tube. TCRdb reprocessed the multiplex PCR reads and reports one entry per CDR3 protein, with no DNA. The sample has some 15,000 distinct CDR3 sequences. The data also belong to a second study, concerning T cell repertoires in aging, cancer and after chemotherapy. This second report adds: No conclusions about immunological memory after chemotherapy can be drawn from the repertoire data.

The rearrangement links TRBV15 to TRBJ2-7. The source of this sequence is a human donor in good health. The sample was peripheral blood. This CDR3 reads CATSRRPYEQYF.